The 7 T cell receptor beta chains in this list originate from one sample, sequenced in a study of blood T cells in healthy people across ages. A second PCR, run for about 7 to 11 cycles, used a sample-barcoded 5' primer plus a J-beta primer mix. TCRdb analysed the 5' RACE reads with MiXCR anew, one entry per CDR3 protein. This sample has 1 million or so distinct CDR3 sequences, with 20% to 25% found just once. This sample also appeared in a second study, on T cells of mothers and their children.

The sample taken for sequencing was blood. The source is a girl aged 2 to 10 in good health.

This clonotype was seen a few times. This rearrangement joins TRBV6-2 or TRBV6-3 to TRBJ2-5, with TRBD2 matching 9 bases. Germline CDR1 MNHEY, CDR2 SVGEGT. The CDR3 covers 15 residues. V lost 7 bases to trimming and J lost 5 bases; unmatched junction nucleotides: 11. The chain's CDR3 is CASTRSSGMAETQYF. CDR3 coding DNA: TGTGCCAGCACCCGATCTAGCGGGATGGCGGAGACCCAGTACTTC.

V is TRBV3-1 and J is TRBJ1-1; 12 bases match TRBD1. The CDR3 is 15 amino acids. Germline CDR1 LGHDT, CDR2 YNNKEL (reference sequence). The J segment lost 10 bases and the V segment lost 0 bases, leaving 6 bases of the junction unmatched. The CDR3 coding sequence is TGTGCCAGCAGCCAAGACCCCGGGACAGGGGGCAGAGCTTTCTTT. Protein product: CASSQDPGTGGRAFF.

This clonotype was counted between two and nine times. The chain recombines TRBV4-3 with TRBJ1-1; D ambiguous. Trimming left V 1 base short and J 3 bases short, with 6 bases between. Germline CDR1 reads LGHNA; CDR2 reads YSLEER. The CDR3 is 13 amino acids. The DNA of the CDR3 is TGCGCCAGCAGCCAAGCTGGTGACACTGAAGCTTTCTTT. This translates into CASSQAGDTEAFF.

This clonotype was picked up a small number of times. The V and J genes are TRBV10-2 and TRBJ2-7; 9 positions match TRBD1. This CDR3 is 15 amino acids long. Germline-derived CDR1 and CDR2 are WSHSY and SAAADI. J was trimmed by 2 bases and V by 6 bases; bases with no gene match: 8. CDR3 bases: TGCGCCAGCAGAGCCCCGGGACAGGGAACCTACGAGCAGTACTTC. It encodes CASRAPGQGTYEQYF.

This rearrangement joins TRBV3-1 to TRBJ1-1; D remains ambiguous. The CDR3 sequence is 16 residues long. V was cut by 3 bases and J by 4 bases, with 18 bases left in between. CDR1 is LGHDT, CDR2 YNNKEL, per germline (reference sequence). DNA for the CDR3: TGTGCCAGCAGCCATACTTACTTGGCTCCAACCACTGAAGCTTTCTTT. It translates to CASSHTYLAPTTEAFF. The full variable domain, in which reference TRBV3-1 and TRBJ1-1 provide the parts outside the CDR3, is DTAVSQTPKYLVTQMGNDKSIKCEQNLGHDTMYWYKQDSKKFLKIMFSYNNKELIINETVPNRFSPKSPDKAHLNLHINSLELGDSAVYFCASSHTYLAPTTEAFFGQGTRLTVV.

This sequence joins TRBV28 and TRBJ2-5; D call uncertain. The DNA end favors TRBJ2-7, so the J call may be wrong. This CDR3 is 16 amino acids long. The germline V gene has CDR1 MDHEN and CDR2 SYDVKM. CDR3: CASSLLAREPDYEQYF. In nucleotides, the CDR3 is TGTGCCAGCAGTCTATTGGCGCGCGAACCTGACTACGAGCAGTACTTC.

The CDR3 spells CATSETESGSYEQYF. For the CDR3, the DNA is TGTGCCACCAGCGAGACGGAGAGCGGCTCCTACGAGCAGTACTTC. This sequence joins TRBV15 and TRBJ2-7; a possible D gene is TRBD2 (5 bases). Trimming left V 5 bases short and J 0 bases short, with 14 bases between. There are 15 residues in the CDR3. Germline CDR1 is LNHNV and CDR2 is YYDKDF (reference sequence). The full variable domain, rest sourced from reference TRBV15 and TRBJ2-7, is DAMVIQNPRYQVTQFGKPVTLSCSQTLNHNVMYWYQQKSSQAPKLLFHYYDKDFNNEADTPDNFQSRRPNTSFCFLDIRSPGLGDTAMYLCATSETESGSYEQYFGPGTRLTVT.